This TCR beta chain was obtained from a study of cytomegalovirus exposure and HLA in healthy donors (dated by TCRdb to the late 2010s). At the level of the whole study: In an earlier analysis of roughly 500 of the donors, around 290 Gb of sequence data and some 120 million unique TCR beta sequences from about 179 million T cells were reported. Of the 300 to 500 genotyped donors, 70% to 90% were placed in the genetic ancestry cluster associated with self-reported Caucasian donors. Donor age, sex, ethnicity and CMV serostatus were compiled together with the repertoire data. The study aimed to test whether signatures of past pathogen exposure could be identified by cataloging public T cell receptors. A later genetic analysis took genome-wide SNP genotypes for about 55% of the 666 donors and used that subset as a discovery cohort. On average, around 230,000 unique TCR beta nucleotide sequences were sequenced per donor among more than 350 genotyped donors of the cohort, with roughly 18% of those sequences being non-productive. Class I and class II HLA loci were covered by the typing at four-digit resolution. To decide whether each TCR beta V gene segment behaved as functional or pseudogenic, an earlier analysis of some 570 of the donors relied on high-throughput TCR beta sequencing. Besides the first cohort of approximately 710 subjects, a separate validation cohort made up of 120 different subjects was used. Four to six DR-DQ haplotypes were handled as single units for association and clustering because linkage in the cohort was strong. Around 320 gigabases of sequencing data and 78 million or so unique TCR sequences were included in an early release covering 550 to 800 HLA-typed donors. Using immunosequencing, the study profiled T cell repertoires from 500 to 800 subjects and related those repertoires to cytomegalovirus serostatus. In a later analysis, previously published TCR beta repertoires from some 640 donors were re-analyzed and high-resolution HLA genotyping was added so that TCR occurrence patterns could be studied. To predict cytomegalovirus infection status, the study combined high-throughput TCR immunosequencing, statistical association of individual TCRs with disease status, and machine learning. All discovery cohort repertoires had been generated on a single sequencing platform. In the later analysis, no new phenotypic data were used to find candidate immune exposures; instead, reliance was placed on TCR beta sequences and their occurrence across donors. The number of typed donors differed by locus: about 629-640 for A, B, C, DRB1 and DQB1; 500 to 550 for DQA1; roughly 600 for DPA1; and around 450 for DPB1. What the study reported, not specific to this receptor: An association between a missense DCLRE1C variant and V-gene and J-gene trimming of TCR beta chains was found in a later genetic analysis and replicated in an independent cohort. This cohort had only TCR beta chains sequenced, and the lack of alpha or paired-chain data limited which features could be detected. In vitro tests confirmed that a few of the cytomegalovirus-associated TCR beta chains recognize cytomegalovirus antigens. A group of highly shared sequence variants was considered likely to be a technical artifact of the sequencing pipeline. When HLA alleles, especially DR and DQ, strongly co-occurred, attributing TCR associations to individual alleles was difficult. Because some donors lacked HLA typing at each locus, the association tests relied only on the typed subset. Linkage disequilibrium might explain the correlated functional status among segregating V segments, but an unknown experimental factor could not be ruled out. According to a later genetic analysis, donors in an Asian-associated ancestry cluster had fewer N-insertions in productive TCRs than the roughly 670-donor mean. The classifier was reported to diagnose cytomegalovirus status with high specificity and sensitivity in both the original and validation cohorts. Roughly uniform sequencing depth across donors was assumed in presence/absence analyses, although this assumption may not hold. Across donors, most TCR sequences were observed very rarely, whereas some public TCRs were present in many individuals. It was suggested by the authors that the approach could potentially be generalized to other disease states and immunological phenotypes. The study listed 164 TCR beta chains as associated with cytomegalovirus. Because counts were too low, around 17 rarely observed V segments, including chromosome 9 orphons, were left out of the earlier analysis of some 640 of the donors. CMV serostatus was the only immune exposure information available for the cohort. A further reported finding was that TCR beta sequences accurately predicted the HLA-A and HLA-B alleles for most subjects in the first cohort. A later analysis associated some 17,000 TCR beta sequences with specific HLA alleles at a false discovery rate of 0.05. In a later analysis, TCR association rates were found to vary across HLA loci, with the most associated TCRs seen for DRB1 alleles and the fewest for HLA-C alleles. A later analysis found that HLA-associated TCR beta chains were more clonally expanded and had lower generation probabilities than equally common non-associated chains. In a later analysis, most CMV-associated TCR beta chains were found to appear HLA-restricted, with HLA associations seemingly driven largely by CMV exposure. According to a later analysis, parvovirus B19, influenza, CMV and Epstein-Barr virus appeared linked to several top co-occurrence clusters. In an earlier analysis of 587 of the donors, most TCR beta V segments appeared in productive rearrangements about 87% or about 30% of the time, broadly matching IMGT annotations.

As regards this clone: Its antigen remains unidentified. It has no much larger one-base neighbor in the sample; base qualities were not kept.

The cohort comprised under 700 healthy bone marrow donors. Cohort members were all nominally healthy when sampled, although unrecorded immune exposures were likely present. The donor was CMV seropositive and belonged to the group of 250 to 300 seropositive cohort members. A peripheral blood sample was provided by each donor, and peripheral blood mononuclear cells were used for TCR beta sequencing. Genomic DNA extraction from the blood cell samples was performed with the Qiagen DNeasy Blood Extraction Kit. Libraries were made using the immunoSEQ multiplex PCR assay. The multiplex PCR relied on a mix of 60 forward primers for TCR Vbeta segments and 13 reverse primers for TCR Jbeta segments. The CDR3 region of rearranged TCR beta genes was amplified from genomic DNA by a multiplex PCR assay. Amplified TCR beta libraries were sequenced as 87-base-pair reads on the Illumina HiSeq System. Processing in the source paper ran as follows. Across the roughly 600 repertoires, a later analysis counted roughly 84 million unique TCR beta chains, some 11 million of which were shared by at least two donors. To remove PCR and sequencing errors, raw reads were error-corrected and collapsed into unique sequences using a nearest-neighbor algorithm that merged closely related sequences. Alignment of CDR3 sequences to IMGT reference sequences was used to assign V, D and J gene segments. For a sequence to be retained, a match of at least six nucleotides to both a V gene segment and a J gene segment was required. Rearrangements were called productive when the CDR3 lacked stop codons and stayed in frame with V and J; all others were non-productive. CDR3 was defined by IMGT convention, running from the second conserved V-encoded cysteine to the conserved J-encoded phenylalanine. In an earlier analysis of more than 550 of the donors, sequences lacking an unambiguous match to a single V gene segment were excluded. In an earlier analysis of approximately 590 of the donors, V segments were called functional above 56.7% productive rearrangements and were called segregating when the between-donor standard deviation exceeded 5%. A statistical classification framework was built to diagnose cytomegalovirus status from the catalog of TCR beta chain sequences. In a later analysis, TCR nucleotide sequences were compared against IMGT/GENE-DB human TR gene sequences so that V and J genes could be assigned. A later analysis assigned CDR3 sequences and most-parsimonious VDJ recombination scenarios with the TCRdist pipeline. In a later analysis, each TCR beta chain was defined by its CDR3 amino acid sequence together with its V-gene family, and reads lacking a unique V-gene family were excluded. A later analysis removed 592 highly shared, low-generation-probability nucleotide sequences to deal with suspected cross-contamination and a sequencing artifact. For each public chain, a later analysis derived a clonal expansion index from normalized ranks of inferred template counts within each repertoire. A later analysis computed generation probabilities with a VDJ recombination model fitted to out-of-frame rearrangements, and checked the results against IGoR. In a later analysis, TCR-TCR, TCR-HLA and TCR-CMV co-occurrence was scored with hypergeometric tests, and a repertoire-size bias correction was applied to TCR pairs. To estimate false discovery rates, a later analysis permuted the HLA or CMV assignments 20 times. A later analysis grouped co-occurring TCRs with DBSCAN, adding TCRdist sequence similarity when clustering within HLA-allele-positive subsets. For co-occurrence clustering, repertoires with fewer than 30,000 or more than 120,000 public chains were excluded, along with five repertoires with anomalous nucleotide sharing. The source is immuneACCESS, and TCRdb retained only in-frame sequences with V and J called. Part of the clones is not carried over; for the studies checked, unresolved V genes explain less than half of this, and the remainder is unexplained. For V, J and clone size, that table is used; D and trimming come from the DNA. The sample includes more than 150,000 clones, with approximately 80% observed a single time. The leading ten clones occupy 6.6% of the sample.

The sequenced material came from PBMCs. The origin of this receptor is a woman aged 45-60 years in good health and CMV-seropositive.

The bases are TGTGCCAGCGGGACACGCAGCACAGATACGCAGTATTTT. Translated, it gives CASGTRSTDTQYF. The sequence is built from TRBV2 and TRBJ2-3, with TRBD1 perhaps the D gene, on 6 matching bases. V and J lose 8 bases and 0 bases, and a span of 9 bases separates them. CDR1 SNHLY and CDR2 FYNNEI are derived from the germline V gene. The CDR3, from cysteine to phenylalanine, totals 13 residues. The read is trimmed to its CDR3 DNA, 39 bases read in frame from base 1. Full variable domain (CDR3 extended with the reference TRBV2 and TRBJ2-3 proteins): EPEVTQTPSHQVTQMGQEVILRCVPISNHLYFYWYRQILGQKVEFLVSFYNNEISEKSEIFDDQFSVERPDGSNFTLKIRSTKLEDSAMYFCASGTRSTDTQYFGPGTRLTVL.